This is a list of T cell receptor beta chains from one sample in a study of cytomegalovirus exposure and HLA in healthy donors. Clones were read by immunoSEQ multiplex PCR, and TCRdb kept only the in-frame ones, dropping some. Of more than 150,000 clones listed, 80% to 85% are singletons. The sequencing input was PBMCs. The source is a man in his forties or fifties in good health and CMV-seronegative. The CDR3 runs from the conserved cysteine through the conserved F or W. The D gene is left open where the match is weak. Rows give clone size only sometimes, using once, few, many, or a class for an expanded clone.

TRBV2	TRBJ1-5	.	.	CASRADSNQPQHF	TGTGCCAGCAGGGCGGATAGCAATCAGCCCCAGCATTTT
TRBV29-1	TRBJ2-1	.	.	CSVVPYNEQFF	TGCAGCGTTGTTCCATACAATGAGCAGTTCTTC
TRBV4-3	TRBJ2-2	once	.	CASSQLRDGAGELFF	TGCGCCAGCAGCCAACTCCGGGATGGGGCCGGGGAGCTGTTTTTT
TRBV28	TRBJ1-2	.	.	CASAPGQLYGYTF	TGTGCCAGCGCCCCGGGACAACTATATGGCTACACCTTC
TRBV19	TRBJ1-1	.	TRBD1	CASSIRTGNTEAFF	TGTGCCAGTAGTATAAGGACAGGGAACACTGAAGCTTTCTTT
TRBV14	TRBJ1-2	.	TRBD1	CASSQDRTGNYGYTF	TGTGCCAGCAGCCAAGATCGGACAGGGAACTATGGCTACACCTTC
TRBV14	TRBJ1-2	.	.	CASSQDRQYRNYGYTF	TGTGCCAGCAGCCAAGATAGACAGTATAGAAACTATGGCTACACCTTC
TRBV28	TRBJ1-5	.	TRBD1	CASSNGQGINQPQHF	TGTGCCAGCAGTAACGGACAGGGGATCAATCAGCCCCAGCATTTT
TRBV5-1	TRBJ1-5	once	.	CASSLLGGSEQPQHF	TGCGCCAGCAGCTTGTTGGGGGGATCGGAGCAGCCCCAGCATTTT
TRBV6-5	TRBJ1-2	.	.	CASSYNGVYGYTF	TGTGCCAGCAGTTACAACGGGGTCTATGGCTACACCTTC
TRBV7-8	TRBJ2-3	.	TRBD2	CASSSVAGAATDTQYF	TGTGCCAGCAGCTCGGTAGCGGGGGCCGCCACAGATACGCAGTATTTT
TRBV14	TRBJ1-1	few	.	CASSPQVSEAFF	TGTGCCAGCAGCCCTCAGGTATCCGAAGCTTTCTTT
TRBV19	TRBJ2-3	.	.	CASSVDRWTDTQYF	TGTGCCAGTAGTGTCGACAGGTGGACAGATACGCAGTATTTT
TRBV4-1	TRBJ2-1	.	TRBD1	CASSQGGQSYNEQFF	TGCGCCAGCAGCCAAGGGGGACAGAGCTACAATGAGCAGTTCTTC
TRBV28	TRBJ1-2	.	.	CASSPPTGNYGYTF	TGTGCCAGCAGCCCACCCACAGGGAACTATGGCTACACCTTC
TRBV4-2	TRBJ2-7	.	.	CASSRSGVGPYEQYF	TGTGCCAGCAGCCGTTCAGGGGTAGGACCCTACGAGCAGTACTTC
TRBV6-5	TRBJ1-4	few	TRBD1	CASSPWTGPNEKLFF	TGTGCCAGCAGTCCGTGGACAGGCCCGAATGAAAAACTGTTTTTT
TRBV4-3	TRBJ2-7	once	.	CASSQDEASYEQYF	TGCGCCAGCAGCCAAGATGAGGCCTCCTACGAGCAATACTTC